Below, 7 T cell receptor beta chains from the same sample are listed, as sequenced in a study of glioma-infiltrating T cells after dendritic cell vaccination. Data came from immunoSEQ multiplex PCR; TCRdb stores just in-frame clones and leaves some out. The sample yields 90,000 or so clones, more than 75% seen once. The source material was blood, sampled before dendritic cell vaccination. These receptors were collected from a human donor with glioblastoma.

A word on this clone: An end of the junction differs from the germline gene, which may be a read error. The chain recombines TRBV7-7 with TRBJ2-7; maybe TRBD2 (6 bases). From germline, CDR1 is SSHAT and CDR2 FNYEAQ (reference sequence). The CDR3 spans 15 residues. CDR3 residues: CASSISRESKYEQYF. DNA for the CDR3: TGTGCTAGCAGCATTTCCCGGGAGTCTAAGTACGAGCAGTACTTC.

The chain has TRBV7-2 and TRBJ2-2, with 12 bases fitting TRBD2. V was clipped by 3 bases and J by 6 bases; unmatched bases: 2. The CDR3 loop spans 15 amino acids. Per germline, CDR1 SGHTA and CDR2 FQGNSA. The CDR3 here is CASSLASGRAGELFF. CDR3 bases: TGTGCCAGCAGCTTGGCTAGCGGGAGGGCCGGGGAGCTGTTTTTT.

The chain recombines TRBV5-1 with TRBJ1-2; D might be TRBD1 (6 bases). Per the germline V gene, CDR1 is SGHRS and CDR2 is YFSETQ. The CDR3 spans 15 residues. V was trimmed by 0 bases and J by 7 bases, leaving 16 bases between them. This chain's CDR3 is CASSLESGGEGGYTF. CDR3 coding DNA: TGCGCCAGCAGCTTGGAATCGGGGGGCGAGGGTGGCTACACCTTC.

This clone was seen a single time. The rearrangement links TRBV11-2 to TRBJ1-2; tentatively, D is TRBD1 (6 bases). Trimming stripped 1 base from V and 7 bases from J, with 13 bases between. The CDR3 sequence is 14 residues long. CDR1 SGHAT and CDR2 FQNNGV come from the germline V gene. Written as DNA, the CDR3 is TGTGCCAGCAGCTTAGTAAAGGGGGTCGGTGGCTACACCTTC. Translation gives CASSLVKGVGGYTF. The full variable domain, in which reference TRBV11-2 and TRBJ1-2 provide the parts outside the CDR3, is EAGVAQSPRYKIIEKRQSVAFWCNPISGHATLYWYQQILGQGPKLLIQFQNNGVVDDSQLPKDRFSAERLKGVDSTLKIQPAKLEDSAVYLCASSLVKGVGGYTFGSGTRLTVV.

This chain uses TRBV6-1 with TRBJ1-4, with D possibly matching TRBD1 (5 bases). This CDR3 has 16 residues. Germline-derived CDR1 and CDR2 are MNHNS and SASEGT. Trimming removed 3 bases at V and 2 bases at J, with 13 bases between. The CDR3 protein is CASSDRRGGTNEKLFF. Written as DNA, the CDR3 is TGTGCCAGCAGTGACCGACGTGGGGGGACTAATGAAAAACTGTTTTTT.

J is TRBJ1-5 and V is TRBV5-1, with D hard to call. V lost 0 bases, J lost 0 bases, and 16 bases lay in between. Germline lookup yields CDR1 SGHRS and CDR2 YFSETQ. The CDR3 totals 18 residues. CDR3 protein: CASSLEPRQPYSNQPQHF. The CDR3, as DNA: TGCGCCAGCAGCTTGGAACCCAGACAACCTTATAGCAATCAGCCCCAGCATTTT.

With regard to this clone: Its ends do not fully match the called genes, so a read error is possible. V usage is TRBV7-7 and J usage is TRBJ2-1; 15 nucleotides line up with TRBD2. The CDR3 consists of 15 residues. The V gene's germline CDR1 is SSHAT and CDR2 FNYEAQ (reference sequence). CDR3: CASSPGLAGGDEQFF. In DNA form, the CDR3 reads TGTGCTAGCAGCCCCGGACTAGCGGGAGGGGATGAGCAGTTCTTC.